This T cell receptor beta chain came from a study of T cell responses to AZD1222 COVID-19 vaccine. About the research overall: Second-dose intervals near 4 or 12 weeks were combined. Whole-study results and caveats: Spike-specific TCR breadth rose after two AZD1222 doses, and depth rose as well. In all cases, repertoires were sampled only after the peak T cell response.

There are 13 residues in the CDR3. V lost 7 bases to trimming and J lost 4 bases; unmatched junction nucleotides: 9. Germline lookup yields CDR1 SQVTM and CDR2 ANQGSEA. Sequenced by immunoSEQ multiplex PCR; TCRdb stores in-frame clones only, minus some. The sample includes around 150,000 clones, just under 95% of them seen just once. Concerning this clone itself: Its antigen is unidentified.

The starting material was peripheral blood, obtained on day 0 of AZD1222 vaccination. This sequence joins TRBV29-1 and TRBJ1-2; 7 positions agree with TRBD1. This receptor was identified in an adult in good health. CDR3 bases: TGCAGCGCCGAACAGGGGCTAGGCTATGGCTACACCTTC. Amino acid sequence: CSAEQGLGYGYTF. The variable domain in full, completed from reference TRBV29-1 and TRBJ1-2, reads SAVISQKPSRDICQRGTSLTIQCQVDSQVTMMFWYRQQPGQSLTLIATANQGSEATYESGFVIDKFPISRPNLTFSTLTVSNMSPEDSSIYLCSAEQGLGYGYTFGSGTRLTVV.